This TCR beta chain was sequenced during a study of glioma-infiltrating T cells after dendritic cell vaccination. Across the study: Patients had newly diagnosed or recurrent glioblastoma and received dendritic cell vaccines.

Profiled with immunoSEQ multiplex PCR; TCRdb holds only in-frame clones, not every one. Of under 40,000 clones listed, 90% to 95% are singletons. Comments on this clone: Its antigen is unknown.

Germline V gene sequence: CDR1 ENHRY, CDR2 SYGVKD. With V trimmed by 2 bases and J by 2 bases, 5 bases remained unmatched. This CDR3 is built from 16 residues. Study-wide points: Patients with more pretreatment TILs had longer time to progression and survival.

The sample here was blood, taken before dendritic cell vaccination. The chain employs TRBV10-3 and TRBJ1-5, with 8 bases matching TRBD1. The sequence was obtained from a human donor with glioblastoma. CDR3 loop: CAISEGEQGGNQPQHF. CDR3 DNA: TGTGCCATCAGTGAGGGGGAACAGGGGGGCAATCAGCCCCAGCATTTT.